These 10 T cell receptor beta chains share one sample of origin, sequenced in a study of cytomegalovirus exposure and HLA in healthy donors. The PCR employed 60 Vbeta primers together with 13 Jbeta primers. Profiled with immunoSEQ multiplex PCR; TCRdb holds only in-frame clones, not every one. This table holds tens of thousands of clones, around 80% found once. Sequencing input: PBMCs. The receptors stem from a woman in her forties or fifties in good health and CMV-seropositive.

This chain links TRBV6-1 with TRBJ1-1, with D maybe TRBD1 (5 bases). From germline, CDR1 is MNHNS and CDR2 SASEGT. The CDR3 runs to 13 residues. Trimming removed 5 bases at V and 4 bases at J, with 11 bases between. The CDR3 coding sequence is TGTGCCAGCAGTCCGGTGGGGGGCACTGAAGCTTTCTTT. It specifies CASSPVGGTEAFF.

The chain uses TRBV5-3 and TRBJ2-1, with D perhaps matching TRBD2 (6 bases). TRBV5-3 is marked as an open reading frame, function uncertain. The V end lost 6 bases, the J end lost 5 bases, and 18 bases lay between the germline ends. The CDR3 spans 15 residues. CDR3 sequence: CARNGTGGCNNEQFF. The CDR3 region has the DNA TGTGCCAGAAACGGGACTGGAGGGTGTAACAATGAGCAGTTCTTC.

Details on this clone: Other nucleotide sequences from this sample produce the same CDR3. The CDR3 DNA is TGTGCCAGCAGCGTAGGCGGACTAGCGGGAGACGAGCAGTTCTTC. Translated, it gives CASSVGGLAGDEQFF. V gene TRBV9 combines with J gene TRBJ2-1; 13 nucleotides line up with TRBD2. CDR3 length equals 15 residues. Trimming cost V 0 bases and J 10 bases; bases outside gene matches: 4. CDR1 SGDLS and CDR2 YYNGEE come from the germline V gene.

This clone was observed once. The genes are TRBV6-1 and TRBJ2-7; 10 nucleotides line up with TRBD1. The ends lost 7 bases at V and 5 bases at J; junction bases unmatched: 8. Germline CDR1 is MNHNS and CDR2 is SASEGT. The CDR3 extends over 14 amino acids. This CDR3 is CASNGQGVIHEQYF. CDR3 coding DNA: TGTGCCAGCAATGGACAGGGGGTAATCCACGAGCAGTACTTC.

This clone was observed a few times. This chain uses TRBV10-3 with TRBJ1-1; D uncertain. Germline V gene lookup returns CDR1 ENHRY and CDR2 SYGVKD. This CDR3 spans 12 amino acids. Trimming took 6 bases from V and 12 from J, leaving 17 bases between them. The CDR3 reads CAIREPDSGPFF. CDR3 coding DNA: TGTGCCATCAGGGAGCCGGACTCCGGACCTTTCTTT.

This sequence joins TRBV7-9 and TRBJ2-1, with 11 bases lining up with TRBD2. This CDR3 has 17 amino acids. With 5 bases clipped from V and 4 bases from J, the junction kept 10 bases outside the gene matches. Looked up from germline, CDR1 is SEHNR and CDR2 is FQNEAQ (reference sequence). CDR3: CASSPPPGLADYNEQFF. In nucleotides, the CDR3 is TGTGCCAGCAGCCCTCCCCCGGGACTAGCGGATTACAATGAGCAGTTCTTC.

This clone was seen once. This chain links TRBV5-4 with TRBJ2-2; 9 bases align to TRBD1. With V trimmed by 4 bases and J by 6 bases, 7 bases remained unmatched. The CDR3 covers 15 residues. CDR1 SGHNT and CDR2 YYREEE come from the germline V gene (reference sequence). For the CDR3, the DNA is TGTGCCAGCAGCGCAAGGACAGGGGCGGCCGGGGAGCTGTTTTTT. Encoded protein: CASSARTGAAGELFF.

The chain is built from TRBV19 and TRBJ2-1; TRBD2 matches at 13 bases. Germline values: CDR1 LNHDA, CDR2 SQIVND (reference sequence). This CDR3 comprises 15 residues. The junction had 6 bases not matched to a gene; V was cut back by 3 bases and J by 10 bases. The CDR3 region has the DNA TGTGCCAGTAGTATTACTAGCGGGGGGGCGAGAGAGCAGTTCTTC. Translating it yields CASSITSGGAREQFF.

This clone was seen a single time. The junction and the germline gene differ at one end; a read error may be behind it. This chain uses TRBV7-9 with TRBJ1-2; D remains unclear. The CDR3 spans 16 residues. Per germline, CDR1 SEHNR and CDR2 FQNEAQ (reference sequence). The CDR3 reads CSSSLVGAEGQYGYTF. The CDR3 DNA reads TGTTCCAGCAGCTTAGTAGGCGCGGAGGGTCAGTATGGCTACACCTTC.

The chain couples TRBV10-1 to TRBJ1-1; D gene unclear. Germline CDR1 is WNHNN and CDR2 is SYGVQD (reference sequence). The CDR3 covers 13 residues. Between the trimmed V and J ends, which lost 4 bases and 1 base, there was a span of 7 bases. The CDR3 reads CASSAQRNTEAFF. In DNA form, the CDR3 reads TGCGCCAGCAGTGCACAGAGGAACACTGAAGCTTTCTTT.